This T cell receptor (beta chain) was sequenced for a study of T cell responses to AZD1222 COVID-19 vaccine. Using immunoSEQ multiplex PCR, the repertoire was profiled, and TCRdb retains in-frame clones only, with some absent. Altogether 60,000 to 75,000 clones are present, 80% to 90% being singletons, with the ten largest covering roughly 27%. CDR1 is LNHDA and CDR2 is SQIVND in the germline V gene (reference sequence). The CDR3 length is 14 residues. V was clipped by 9 bases and J by 0 bases, with 12 bases between them. This clonotype was obtained from an adult who received the AZD1222 COVID-19 vaccine. The chain is built from TRBV19 and TRBJ1-3; possible D gene TRBD1, 6 bases. This material consisted of peripheral blood, taken 28 days after the second AZD1222 dose. The CDR3 here is CASRRQASGNTIYF. CDR3 nucleotides: TGTGCCAGCCGGAGACAGGCCTCTGGAAACACCATATATTTT.